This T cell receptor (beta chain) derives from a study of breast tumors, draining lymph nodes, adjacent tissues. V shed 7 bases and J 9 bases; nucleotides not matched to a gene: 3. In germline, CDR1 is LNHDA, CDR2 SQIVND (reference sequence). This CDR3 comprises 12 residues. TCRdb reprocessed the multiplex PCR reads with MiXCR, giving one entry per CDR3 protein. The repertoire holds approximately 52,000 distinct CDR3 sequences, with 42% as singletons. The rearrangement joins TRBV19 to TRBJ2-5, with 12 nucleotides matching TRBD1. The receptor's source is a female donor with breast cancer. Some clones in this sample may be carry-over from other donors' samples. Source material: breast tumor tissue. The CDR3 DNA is TGTGCCAGTACCGGGACAGGGGGCGCCCAGTACTTC. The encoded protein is CASTGTGGAQYF.